This T cell receptor (beta chain) derives from a study of blood T cells in healthy people across ages. CDR1 PRHDT and CDR2 FYEKMQ come from the germline V gene (reference sequence). This CDR3 has 18 amino acids. Primers used in a second PCR of roughly 7 to 12 cycles were a sample-barcoded 5' primer and a J-beta primer mix. A 12-random-nucleotide template-switch adaptor tagged each cDNA molecule. TCRdb itself ran the 5' RACE reads through MiXCR, one entry per CDR3 protein. The top ten clones hold about 32% of a sample with about 680,000 distinct CDR3 sequences, 45% to 50% of them seen once. On this clonotype: As yet, its antigen is unknown. Being one base from a much bigger clone, this may be a read error.

Each of the donors had approximately 10 milliliters of peripheral blood drawn into EDTA-treated Vacutainer tubes. Total RNA was extracted at no less than 6 micrograms per sample. Whole-study findings and limits: Older age coincided with a roughly linear decline in TCR beta diversity per million T cells.

The sequence came from a woman aged 55-69 years in good health. The sequencing input was blood. The chain employs TRBV13 and TRBJ1-6, with D perhaps matching TRBD1 (5 bases). Written as DNA, the CDR3 is TGTGCCAGCGGTCGAAGGGTTAGGGCTAAGGGGTCCAATTCACCCCCCCACTTT. It translates to CASGRRVRAKGSNSPPHF.